The clone carrying this T cell receptor beta chain was recorded a few times. This sample was taken from a study of shared T cell receptors in the human thymus. The germline V gene encodes CDR1 LNHNV and CDR2 YYDKDF (reference sequence). Trimming took off 0 bases at V and 3 bases at J, with 9 bases between the two ends. The CDR3 loop spans 14 amino acids. Produced via immunoSEQ multiplex PCR; TCRdb's table is partial and in-frame only. The table records about 500,000 clones, about four fifths of them present only once. These sequences were also reported in another study, on human thymus T cells. That study adds: Within thymic and blood repertoires, V and J gene usage appeared to be biased.

The chain links TRBV15 to TRBJ2-7; the D gene is possibly TRBD1 (6 bases). Sequenced sample: thymocytes. The TCR sequence derives from a boy younger than two with a congenital heart defect. The CDR3 sequence: CATSRDVRGYEQYF. CDR3 in DNA: TGTGCCACCAGCAGAGACGTCAGGGGCTACGAGCAGTACTTC. The full variable domain, in which reference TRBV15 and TRBJ2-7 provide the parts outside the CDR3, is DAMVIQNPRYQVTQFGKPVTLSCSQTLNHNVMYWYQQKSSQAPKLLFHYYDKDFNNEADTPDNFQSRRPNTSFCFLDIRSPGLGDTAMYLCATSRDVRGYEQYFGPGTRLTVT.